These 9 T cell receptor beta chains came from one sample sequenced in a study of response to subunit inactivated influenza vaccine. TCRdb re-derived calls from the RT-PCR reads in MiXCR, one entry per CDR3 protein. The sample shows a few hundred thousand distinct CDR3 sequences, less than 15% of them seen only once. The starting material was PBMCs from blood, obtained roughly 13 days after vaccination. All receptors come from a man aged 50 to 59 who received an inactivated influenza vaccine.

The V gene is TRBV4-1, the J gene TRBJ1-6; D gene ambiguous. The CDR3 consists of 16 residues. Germline V gene sequence: CDR1 MGHRA, CDR2 YSYEKL. The V end lost 3 bases, the J end lost 7 bases, and 16 bases lay between the germline ends. The CDR3 region has the DNA TGCGCCAGCAGCCATGATCCGGACGGGAGGAATTCACCCCTCCACTTT. Translating gives CASSHDPDGRNSPLHF.

The chain is built from TRBV5-1 and TRBJ2-5; 10 positions match TRBD1. The CDR3 is 15 amino acids. Germline V gives CDR1 SGHRS, CDR2 YFSETQ. Losses at the gene ends were 3 bases for V and 1 base for J; bases not matched to a gene: 3. The CDR3 loop reads CASSSGQGLQETQYF. The CDR3, as DNA: TGCGCCAGCAGCTCGGGACAGGGGCTCCAAGAGACCCAGTACTTC.

In its sample, this clonotype was seen a few times. The chain uses TRBV6-1 and TRBJ1-6; D remains ambiguous. Trimming removed 6 bases at V and 5 bases at J, with 11 bases between. Germline-derived CDR1 and CDR2 are MNHNS and SASEGT. The CDR3 totals 14 residues. CDR3 DNA: TGTGCCAGCAGGATACCGGGCAATAATTCACCCCTCCACTTT. This sequence encodes CASRIPGNNSPLHF.

V gene TRBV5-1 combines with J gene TRBJ1-1; 7 bases align to TRBD1. This CDR3 is 15 amino acids long. Germline V lookup: CDR1 SGHRS, CDR2 YFSETQ. V lost 1 base to trimming and J lost 4 bases; unmatched junction nucleotides: 7. This chain's CDR3 is CASSLHRGGGTEAFF. In DNA form, the CDR3 reads TGCGCCAGCAGCTTGCACAGGGGCGGTGGCACTGAAGCTTTCTTT.

The gene calls are TRBV7-9 and TRBJ2-5; D is perhaps TRBD1 (5 bases). The CDR3 has 14 amino acids. The germline V and J ends were trimmed by 5 bases and 4 bases, with 14 bases remaining between them. From germline, CDR1 is SEHNR and CDR2 FQNEAQ (reference sequence). CDR3: CASSTQTVGETQYF. The CDR3 region has the DNA TGTGCCAGCAGCACCCAGACAGTAGGAGAGACCCAGTACTTC.

This clonotype was picked up a small number of times. The CDR3 loop reads CATSQSGVNTGELFF. The CDR3 bases are TGTGCCACCAGCCAATCGGGAGTAAACACCGGGGAGCTGTTTTTT. The gene calls are TRBV24-1 and TRBJ2-2, with D perhaps TRBD2 (6 bases). The germline V and J ends were trimmed by 7 bases and 2 bases, with 13 bases remaining between them. The germline V gene encodes CDR1 KGHDR and CDR2 SFDVKD. CDR3 length equals 15 residues.

This clonotype was observed a handful of times. The V gene is TRBV6-1, the J gene TRBJ1-2, with D possibly being TRBD1 (5 bases). Deletions cut 6 bases from V and 8 bases from J, with 16 bases between. Germline values: CDR1 MNHNS, CDR2 SASEGT. The CDR3 is 13 amino acids. CDR3: CASRSLGSGGYTF. CDR3 nucleotides: TGTGCCAGCAGGAGTCTCGGGTCAGGGGGCTACACCTTC.

This chain joins TRBV5-1 and TRBJ2-1, with D possibly matching TRBD1 (6 bases). V was pared by 0 bases and J by 4 bases, with 14 bases between. Germline values: CDR1 SGHRS, CDR2 YFSETQ. CDR3 size: 16 residues. CDR3 coding DNA: TGCGCCAGCAGCTTGGCAGGGGACATCGTATACAATGAGCAGTTCTTC. As protein: CASSLAGDIVYNEQFF. Using reference TRBV5-1 and TRBJ2-1 for the parts outside the CDR3, the full variable domain is KAGVTQTPRYLIKTRGQQVTLSCSPISGHRSVSWYQQTPGQGLQFLFEYFSETQRNKGNFPGRFSGRQFSNSRSEMNVSTLELGDSALYLCASSLAGDIVYNEQFFGPGTRLTVL.

This chain uses TRBV29-1 with TRBJ2-3; 7 nucleotides agree with TRBD2. This CDR3 region has 12 residues. Germline CDR1 is SQVTM and CDR2 is ANQGSEA. Trimming removed 7 bases from V and 0 bases from J; junction bases left unmatched: 1. CDR3 amino acids: CSARESTDTQYF. CDR3 nucleotide sequence: TGCAGCGCGCGGGAGAGCACAGATACGCAGTATTTT.